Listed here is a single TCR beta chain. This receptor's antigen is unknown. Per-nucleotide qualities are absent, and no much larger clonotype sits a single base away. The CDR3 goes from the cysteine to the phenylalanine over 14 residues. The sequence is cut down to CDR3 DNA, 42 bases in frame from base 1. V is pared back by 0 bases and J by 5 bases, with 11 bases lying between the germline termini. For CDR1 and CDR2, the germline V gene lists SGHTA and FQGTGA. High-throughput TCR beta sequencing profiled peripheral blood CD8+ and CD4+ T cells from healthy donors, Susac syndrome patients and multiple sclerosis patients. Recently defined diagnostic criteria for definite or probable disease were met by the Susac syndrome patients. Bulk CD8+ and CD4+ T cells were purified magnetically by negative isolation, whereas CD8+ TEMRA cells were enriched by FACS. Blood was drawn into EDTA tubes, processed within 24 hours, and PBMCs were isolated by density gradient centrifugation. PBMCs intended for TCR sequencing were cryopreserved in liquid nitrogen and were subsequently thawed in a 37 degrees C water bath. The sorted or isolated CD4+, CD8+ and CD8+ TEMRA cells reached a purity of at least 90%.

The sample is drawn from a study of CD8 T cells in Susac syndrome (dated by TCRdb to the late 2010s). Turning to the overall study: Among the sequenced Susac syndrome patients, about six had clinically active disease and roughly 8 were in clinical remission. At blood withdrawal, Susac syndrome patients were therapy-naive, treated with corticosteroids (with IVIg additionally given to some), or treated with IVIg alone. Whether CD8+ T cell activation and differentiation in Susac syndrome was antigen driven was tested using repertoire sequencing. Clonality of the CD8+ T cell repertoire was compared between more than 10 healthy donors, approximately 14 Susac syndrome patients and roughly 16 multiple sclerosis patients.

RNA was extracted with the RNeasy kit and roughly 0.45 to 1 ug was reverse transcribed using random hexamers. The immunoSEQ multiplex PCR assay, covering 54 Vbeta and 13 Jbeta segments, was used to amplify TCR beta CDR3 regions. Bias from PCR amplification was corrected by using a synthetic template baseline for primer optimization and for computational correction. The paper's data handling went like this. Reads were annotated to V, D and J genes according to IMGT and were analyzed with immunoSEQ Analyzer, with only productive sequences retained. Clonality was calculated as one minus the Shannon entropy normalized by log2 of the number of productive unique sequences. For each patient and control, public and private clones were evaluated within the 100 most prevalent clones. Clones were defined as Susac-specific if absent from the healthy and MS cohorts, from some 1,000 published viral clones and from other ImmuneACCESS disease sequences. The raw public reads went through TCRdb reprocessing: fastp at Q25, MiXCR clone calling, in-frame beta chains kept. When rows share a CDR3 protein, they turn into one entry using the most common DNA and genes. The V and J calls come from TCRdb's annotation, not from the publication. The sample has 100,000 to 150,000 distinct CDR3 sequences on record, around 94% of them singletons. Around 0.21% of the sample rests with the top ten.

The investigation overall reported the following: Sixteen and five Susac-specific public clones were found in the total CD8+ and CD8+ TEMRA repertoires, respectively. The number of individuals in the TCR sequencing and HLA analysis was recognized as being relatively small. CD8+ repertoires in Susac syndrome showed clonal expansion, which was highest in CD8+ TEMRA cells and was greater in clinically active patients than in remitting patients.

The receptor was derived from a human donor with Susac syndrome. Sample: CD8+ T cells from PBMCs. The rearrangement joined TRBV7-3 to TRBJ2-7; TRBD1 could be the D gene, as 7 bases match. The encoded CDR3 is CASSLTGRGDEQYF. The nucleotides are TGTGCCAGCAGCTTAACTGGCAGGGGGGACGAGCAGTACTTC.